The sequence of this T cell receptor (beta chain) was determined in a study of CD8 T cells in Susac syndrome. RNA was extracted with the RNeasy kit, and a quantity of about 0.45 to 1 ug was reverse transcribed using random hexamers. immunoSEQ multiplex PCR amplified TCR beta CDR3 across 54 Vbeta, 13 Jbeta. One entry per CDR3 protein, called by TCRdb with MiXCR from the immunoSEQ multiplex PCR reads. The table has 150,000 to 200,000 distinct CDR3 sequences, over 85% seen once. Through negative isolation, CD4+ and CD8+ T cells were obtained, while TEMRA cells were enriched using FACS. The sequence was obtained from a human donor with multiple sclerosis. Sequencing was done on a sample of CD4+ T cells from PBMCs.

CDR3 DNA sequence: TGTGCCAGCAGCTTCACCCGGGGCGCGGCAATGAACACTGAAGCTTTCTTT. Its translation is CASSFTRGAAMNTEAFF. The rearrangement joins TRBV13 to TRBJ1-1; weak D call: TRBD1 (5 bases). V lost 3 bases and J 0 bases, leaving 17 bases between the germline ends. Germline V lookup: CDR1 PRHDT, CDR2 FYEKMQ (reference sequence). The CDR3 contains 17 residues. Full variable domain (missing parts from reference TRBV13 and TRBJ1-1): AAGVIQSPRHLIKEKRETATLKCYPIPRHDTVYWYQQGPGQDPQFLISFYEKMQSDKGSIPDRFSAQQFSDYHSELNMSSLELGDSALYFCASSFTRGAAMNTEAFFGQGTRLTVV.